Listed below are T cell receptor beta chains from one sample, sequenced in a study of T cells in Graves' hyperthyroidism and ophthalmopathy. MiXCR, applied by TCRdb to the multiplex PCR reads, yields one record per CDR3 protein. The sample has 150,000 to 200,000 distinct CDR3 sequences; 15% to 20% are singletons. The material sequenced was blood. The receptors come from a woman aged 45-60 years with Graves' hyperthyroidism. Both conserved end residues are part of each CDR3. A D gene is named only where the DNA matches it firmly. Where a row states a size, it is once, few, many or the class of an expanded clone; other rows omit it.

j_call | clone_size | v_call | d_call | cdr3_nt | cdr3_aa
TRBJ1-1 | NA | TRBV18 | NA | TGTGCCAGCTCAGCCGGCCTGAACACTGAAGCTTTCTTT | CASSAGLNTEAFF
TRBJ1-5 | few | TRBV18 | NA | TGTGCCAGCTCAACCAGGGTCTGGACTAAAAATAGCAATCAGCCCCAGCATTTT | CASSTRVWTKNSNQPQHF
TRBJ2-1 | many | TRBV6-5 | NA | TGTGCCAGCAGTTACTCGCCCCAGGGGAGCGATGAGCAGTTCTTC | CASSYSPQGSDEQFF
TRBJ1-4 | many | TRBV5-1 | NA | TGCGCCAGCAGCTACTCAGGGGCGGCAACTAATGAAAAACTGTTTTTT | CASSYSGAATNEKLFF
TRBJ1-2 | many | TRBV12-3/TRBV12-4 | NA | TGTGCCAGCAGTCCCACAGGGAGCTATGGCTACACCTTC | CASSPTGSYGYTF
TRBJ1-2 | many | TRBV18 | NA | TGTGCCAGCTCACCGACGGGATCCCAGATTTATGGCTACACCTTC | CASSPTGSQIYGYTF
TRBJ2-3 | many | TRBV19 | TRBD1 | TGTGCCAGTAGTATAGGGGGACAGGGGACAGATACGCAGTATTTT | CASSIGGQGTDTQYF
TRBJ2-1 | many | TRBV7-8 | TRBD2 | TGTGCCAGCAGCTTAAGGCTAGCGGGGGGGAGCTCCTACAATGAGCAGTTCTTC | CASSLRLAGGSSYNEQFF
TRBJ1-5 | many | TRBV19 | TRBD1 | TGTGCCAGTAGTATGGGACAGACCTACAATCAGCCCCAGCATTTT | CASSMGQTYNQPQHF
TRBJ1-4 | many | TRBV12-3/TRBV12-4 | TRBD1 | TGTGCCAGCAGCAGAGGGACAGGGGGCAATAATGAAAAACTGTTTTTT | CASSRGTGGNNEKLFF
TRBJ2-5 | many | TRBV28 | TRBD2 | TGTGCCAGCATCCCCGGTGGCGGGGGACTGCCCCAGTACTTC | CASIPGGGGLPQYF
TRBJ2-3 | many | TRBV27 | TRBD1 | TGTGCCAGCAGTACCTTGGGACAGGGTGCAGATACGCAGTATTTT | CASSTLGQGADTQYF
TRBJ1-3 | many | TRBV5-1 | TRBD1 | TGCGCCAGCCAAAGAACAGGGGATCCTGGAAACACCATATATTTT | CASQRTGDPGNTIYF
TRBJ1-2 | many | TRBV12-3/TRBV12-4 | NA | TGTGCCAGCGGGGGACACCCCTATGGCTACACCTTC | CASGGHPYGYTF
TRBJ1-1 | once | TRBV28 | TRBD1 | TGTGCCAGCAGTTTATCTGGGACAGGGAGGAACACTGAAGCTTTCTTT | CASSLSGTGRNTEAFF
TRBJ1-5 | NA | TRBV2 | NA | TGTGCCAGCAGTGACAGTGGTGGCAATCAGCCCCAGCATTTT | CASSDSGGNQPQHF
TRBJ2-1 | once | TRBV7-3 | NA | TGTGCCAGCAGCTTAACCCCGTCGCTGAGCTCCTACAATGAGCAGTTCTTC | CASSLTPSLSSYNEQFF
TRBJ2-1 | NA | TRBV7-6 | TRBD1 | TGTGCCAGCAGCGGACAGGTCGGTGAGCAGTTCTTC | CASSGQVGEQFF
TRBJ2-3 | many | TRBV29-1 | TRBD2 | TGCAGCGCCGGGGGTCTAGCGGGGGACACAGATACGCAGTATTTT | CSAGGLAGDTDTQYF
TRBJ2-7 | many | TRBV5-8 | TRBD1 | TGTGCCAGCAGCTTCCAGGGGGCATCAAATGACGAGCAGTACTTC | CASSFQGASNDEQYF
TRBJ1-2 | many | TRBV10-1 | NA | TGCGCCAGCAGTGAGCTTCGCCAAAGGGGGGGGCTCGACTATGGCTACACCTTC | CASSELRQRGGLDYGYTF
TRBJ1-1 | many | TRBV5-1 | NA | TGCGCCAGCAGATTCACAGTGAACACTGAAGCTTTCTTT | CASRFTVNTEAFF